This TCR beta chain was identified in a study of cytomegalovirus exposure and HLA in healthy donors. Both 60 Vbeta primers and 13 Jbeta primers went into the PCR. Libraries were prepared by immunoSEQ multiplex PCR; TCRdb keeps only in-frame clonotypes and omits some of them. The sample contains around 160,000 clones, 75% to 90% of which appear only once. This clone is a singleton in its sample. The sequence came from a human donor in good health. Sequences were obtained from PBMCs.

The CDR3 DNA follows: TGTGCCAGTAGCCCCCTCAGGGGCCCAGTGAACACTGAAGCTTTCTTT. Translating gives CASSPLRGPVNTEAFF. The V gene is TRBV19, the J gene TRBJ1-1, with D tentatively TRBD1 (6 bases). Trimming pared 6 bases from V and 0 bases from J, leaving 17 bases between. The V gene's germline CDR1 is LNHDA and CDR2 SQIVND (reference sequence). The CDR3 has 16 amino acids.